This TCR beta chain was recovered during a study of T cell responses to AZD1222 COVID-19 vaccine. Notes on this clone: Its antigen remains unidentified.

Method: immunoSEQ multiplex PCR; TCRdb's copy keeps in-frame clones and lacks some. This sample has around 150,000 clones, with roughly nine tenths found just once. The study's findings and limits: Repertoires in all cases were sampled only once the peak T cell response had passed. Donors were chiefly white British, with a greater number of females, and clonal diversity was perhaps underestimated.

The CDR3 is made up of 14 amino acids. Germline V gene lookup returns CDR1 SGDLS and CDR2 YYNGEE. The V gene end was trimmed by 2 bases and the J gene end by 5 bases; junction bases not matched to a gene: 6. The origin of this receptor is an adult who received the AZD1222 COVID-19 vaccine. Sequenced material: peripheral blood, taken 28 days after the second AZD1222 dose. The chain couples TRBV9 to TRBJ2-7; 8 bases are a match to TRBD2. This CDR3 reads CASSVSGVRDEQYF. The CDR3 nucleotides read TGTGCCAGCAGCGTTAGCGGGGTCCGGGACGAGCAGTACTTC. Drawing the rest from reference TRBV9 and TRBJ2-7, the complete variable domain is DSGVTQTPKHLITATGQRVTLRCSPRSGDLSVYWYQQSLDQGLQFLIQYYNGEERAKGNILERFSAQQFPDLHSELNLSSLELGDSALYFCASSVSGVRDEQYFGPGTRLTVT.